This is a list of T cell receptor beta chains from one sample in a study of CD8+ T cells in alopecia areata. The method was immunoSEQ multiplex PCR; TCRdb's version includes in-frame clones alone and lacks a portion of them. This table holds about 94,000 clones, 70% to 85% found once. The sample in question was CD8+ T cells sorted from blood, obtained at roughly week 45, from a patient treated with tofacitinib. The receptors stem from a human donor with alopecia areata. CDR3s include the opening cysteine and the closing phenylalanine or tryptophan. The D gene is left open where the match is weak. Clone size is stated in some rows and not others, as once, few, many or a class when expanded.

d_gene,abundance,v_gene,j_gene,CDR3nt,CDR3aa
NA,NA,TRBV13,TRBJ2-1,TGTGCCAGCAGCTCGACTAGCAATGAGCAGTTCTTC,CASSSTSNEQFF
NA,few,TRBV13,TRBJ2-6,TGTGCCAGCAGCTTACTGGGGATGGGACCGGACCTGACTTCTGGGGCCAACGTCCTGACTTTC,CASSLLGMGPDLTSGANVLTF
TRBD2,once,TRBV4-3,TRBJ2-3,TGCGCCAGCAGCCGCCTGACTAGCGGGGGTCACAGGGGCACAGATACGCAGTATTTT,CASSRLTSGGHRGTDTQYF
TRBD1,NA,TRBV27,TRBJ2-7,TGTGCCAGCAGTTACGGGACAGGGGACTTCTACGAGCAGTACTTC,CASSYGTGDFYEQYF
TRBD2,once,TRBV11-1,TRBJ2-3,TGTGCCAGCAGCTCGAGACTAGCGGGGGGGCCAGATACGCAGTATTTT,CASSSRLAGGPDTQYF
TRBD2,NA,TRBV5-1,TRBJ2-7,TGCGCCAGCAGCTTGGCCCGGGAAGCGGGGGGGCCCAAGCACGAGCAGTACTTC,CASSLAREAGGPKHEQYF
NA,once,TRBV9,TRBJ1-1,TGTGCCAGCAGCCCCGGGGGTTTGAACACTGAAGCTTTCTTT,CASSPGGLNTEAFF
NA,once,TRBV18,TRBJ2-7,TGTGCCAGCTCACCGAGAGGGTACGAGCAGTACTTC,CASSPRGYEQYF
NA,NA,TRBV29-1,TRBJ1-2,TGCAGCGTTGTGGTCGGCGAATATGGCTACACCTTC,CSVVVGEYGYTF
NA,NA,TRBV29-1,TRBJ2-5,TGCAGCGTTGTAACGGACCCCGAGACCCAGTACTTC,CSVVTDPETQYF
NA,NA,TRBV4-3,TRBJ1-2,TGCGCCAGCAGCCAAGGGTCCGGGAACGGCTACACCTTC,CASSQGSGNGYTF
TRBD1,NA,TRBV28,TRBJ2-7,TGTGCCAGCAGTTTATTGGACAGGGCCTACGAGCAGTACTTC,CASSLLDRAYEQYF
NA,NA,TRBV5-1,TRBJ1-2,TGCGCCAGCGGACAGTCCGACTATGGCTACACCTTC,CASGQSDYGYTF
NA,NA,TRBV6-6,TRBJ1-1,TGTGCCAGCAGTATAAACACTGAAGCTTTCTTT,CASSINTEAFF
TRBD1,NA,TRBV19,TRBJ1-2,TGTGCCAGTAGTCTCGGACAGGGTGATGGCTACACCTTC,CASSLGQGDGYTF
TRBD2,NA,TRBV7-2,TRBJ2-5,TGTGCCAGCAGCTCGGAACTAGCGGGGGACCAAGAGACCCAGTACTTC,CASSSELAGDQETQYF
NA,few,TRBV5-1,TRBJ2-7,TGCGCCAGCAGCTTGGCCGAGGAGCACCCCTACGAGCAGTACTTC,CASSLAEEHPYEQYF
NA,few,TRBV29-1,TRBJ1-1,TGCAGCGTTGCCCGAGACATGAACACTGAAGCTTTCTTT,CSVARDMNTEAFF
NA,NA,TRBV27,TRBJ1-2,TGTGCCAGCAGTTCATCAGCTAGGGGCTATGGCTACACCTTC,CASSSSARGYGYTF
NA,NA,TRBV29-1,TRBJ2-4,TGCAGCGTTGAAGGGGCGTTCCAGGGGGCCAAAAACATTCAGTACTTC,CSVEGAFQGAKNIQYF
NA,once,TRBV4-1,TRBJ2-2,TGCGCCAGCGCCAGGAGCGAGAACACCGGGGAGCTGTTTTTT,CASARSENTGELFF
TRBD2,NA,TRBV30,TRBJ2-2,TGTGCCTGGAACGGGGGGTTCAATACCGGGGAGCTGTTTTTT,CAWNGGFNTGELFF
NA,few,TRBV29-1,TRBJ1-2,TGCAGCGTTGATTCGGGGGGATCGATCTATGGCTACACCTTC,CSVDSGGSIYGYTF
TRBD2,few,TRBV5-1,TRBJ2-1,TGCGCCAGCAGCTTAAGTAGCGGGCCGACCTACAATGAGCAGTTCTTC,CASSLSSGPTYNEQFF
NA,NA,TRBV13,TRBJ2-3,TGTGCCAGCTCCTTCTTAGGCAGGGTCCTCGCGGATACGCAGTATTTT,CASSFLGRVLADTQYF
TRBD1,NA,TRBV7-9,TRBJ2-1,TGTGCCAGCAGCCCCAGGGACAGGGGGCCCAACAATGAGCAGTTCTTC,CASSPRDRGPNNEQFF
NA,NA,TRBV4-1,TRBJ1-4,TGCGCCAGCAGCCGGACACCTCGGGGTAATGAAAAACTGTTTTTT,CASSRTPRGNEKLFF
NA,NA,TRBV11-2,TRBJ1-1,TGTGCCAGCAGCTTAGGCAGGGGTAACACTGAAGCTTTCTTT,CASSLGRGNTEAFF
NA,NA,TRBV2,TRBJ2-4,TGTGCCAGCAGCGCTAACATTCAGTACTTC,CASSANIQYF
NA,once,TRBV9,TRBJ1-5,TGTGCCAGCAGCGTGGACATCTCTCAGCCCCAGCATTTT,CASSVDISQPQHF
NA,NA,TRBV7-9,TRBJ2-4,TGTGCCAGCAGCCCCCGGGACTCCAAAAACATTCAGTACTTC,CASSPRDSKNIQYF
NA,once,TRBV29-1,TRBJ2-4,TGCAGCGTCCGAGGGGGGTCCACAAACATTCAGTACTTC,CSVRGGSTNIQYF
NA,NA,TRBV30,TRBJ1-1,TGTGCCTGGAGTGTGGGGGGGAACACTGAAGCTTTCTTT,CAWSVGGNTEAFF
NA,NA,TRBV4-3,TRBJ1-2,TGCGCCAGCAGCCAGGACTCGTTAGATAGGGATGGCTACACCTTC,CASSQDSLDRDGYTF
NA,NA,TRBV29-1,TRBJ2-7,TGCAGCGTTGAAGATCTTGAGGGAACCTCCTACGAGCAGTACTTC,CSVEDLEGTSYEQYF
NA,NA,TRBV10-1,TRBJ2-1,TGCGCCAGCAGTGAGTATAGTGTGGACAATGAGCAGTTCTTC,CASSEYSVDNEQFF
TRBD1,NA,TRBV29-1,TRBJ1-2,TGCAGCGTTGAAGACAGGGGGCAAGATAACTATGGCTACACCTTC,CSVEDRGQDNYGYTF
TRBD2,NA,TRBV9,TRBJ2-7,TGTGCCAGCAGCGTCGGGACTACCTCCTACGAGCAGTACTTC,CASSVGTTSYEQYF
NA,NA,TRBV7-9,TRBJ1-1,TGTGCCAGCAGCCTACCGTCTGGACAGAACACTGAAGCTTTCTTT,CASSLPSGQNTEAFF
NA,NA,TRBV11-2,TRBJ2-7,TGTGCCAGCAGAGGGGTCGATTCTTACGAGCAGTACTTC,CASRGVDSYEQYF
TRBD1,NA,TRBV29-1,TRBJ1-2,TGCAGCGTGAGGGACGGCAGGGGGTATGGCTACACCTTC,CSVRDGRGYGYTF
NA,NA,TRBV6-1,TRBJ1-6,TGTGCCAGCAGTGAACCCCGGGGGAGGAATTCACCCCTCCACTTT,CASSEPRGRNSPLHF
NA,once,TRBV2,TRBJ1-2,TGTGCCAGCAGTGAGGGGTGGCAATACTATGGCTACACCTTC,CASSEGWQYYGYTF
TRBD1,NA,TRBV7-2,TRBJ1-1,TGTGCCAGCAGCCAGCGGGGACAGTACCCTGAAGCTTTCTTT,CASSQRGQYPEAFF
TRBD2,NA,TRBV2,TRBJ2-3,TGTGCCATCATGGTAGCGGGTGGGGGCACAGATACGCAGTATTTT,CAIMVAGGGTDTQYF
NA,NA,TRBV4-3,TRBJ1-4,TGCGCCAGCAGCCAAGATTTCAGGGGATTACAGGAAAAACTGTTTTTT,CASSQDFRGLQEKLFF
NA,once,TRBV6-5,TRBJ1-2,TGTGCCAGCAGTTACTCGGACGGGGCTAACTATGGCTACACCTTC,CASSYSDGANYGYTF
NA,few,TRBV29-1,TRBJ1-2,TGCAGCGTTGCTACAGGGAGTGGCTACACCTTC,CSVATGSGYTF
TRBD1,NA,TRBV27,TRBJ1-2,TGTGCCAGCCGCCTCGGACAGGGGACATATGGCTACACCTTC,CASRLGQGTYGYTF
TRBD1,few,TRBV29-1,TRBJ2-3,TGCAGCCTCTGGGACAGGGAAGATACGCAGTATTTT,CSLWDREDTQYF
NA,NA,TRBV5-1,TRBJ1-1,TGCGCCAGCAGTTCGGAAGACCTCCGGCAAGCTTTCTTT,CASSSEDLRQAFF